Below, 3 T cell receptor beta chains from the same sample are listed, as sequenced in a study of T cells expressing NK-cell markers. From its re-call of the 5' RACE reads, TCRdb lists each CDR3 protein once, without DNA. The sample has about 180,000 distinct CDR3 sequences, and its top ten clones hold around a sixth. Sequencing was carried out using blood T cells: a sorted CD56 or NKG2C T cell subset, CD4+ or CD8+ T cells, or bulk PBMC T cells (not recorded which). The receptors shown here come from a woman between 18 and 75 years old in good health.

Here the CDR3 reads CASSSISGGTYNEQFF. The genes are TRBV7-9 and TRBJ2-1; TCRdb's D call, TRBD2, is unchecked because there is no DNA. In germline, CDR1 is SEHNR, CDR2 FQNEAQ (reference sequence). The CDR3 runs to 16 residues. Supplemented by reference TRBV7-9 and TRBJ2-1, the full variable domain reads DTGVSQNPRHKITKRGQNVTFRCDPISEHNRLYWYRQTLGQGPEFLTYFQNEAQLEKSRLLSDRFSAERPKGSFSTLEIQRTEQGDSAMYLCASSSISGGTYNEQFFGPGTRLTVL.

V and J are TRBV5-1 and TRBJ2-2; TCRdb calls TRBD2, which cannot be checked without DNA. Germline CDR1 SGHRS, CDR2 YFSETQ. The CDR3 is 17 amino acids. The CDR3 loop reads CASSFTLFTSNAGELFF.

The chain combines TRBV20-1 with TRBJ2-3; the D call from TCRdb, TRBD1, cannot be confirmed without DNA. CDR1 and CDR2 from the germline V gene are DFQATT and SNEGSKA (reference sequence). This CDR3 is 16 amino acids long. This chain's CDR3 is CSATPVIPTSTDTQYF.